This T cell receptor (beta chain) was identified in a study of molecular identifiers for immune sequencing clone quantification. Germline V CDR1 and CDR2: DFQATT, SNEGSKA (reference sequence). CDR3 length: 14 amino acids. Germline trimming cut 6 bases from V and 2 bases from J; bases unmatched to any gene: 9. A single record per CDR3 protein comes from TCRdb applying MiXCR to the PCR reads. The sample consists of approximately 500,000 distinct CDR3 sequences, roughly 23% of them appearing once. Sequencing was done on a sample of naive CD8+ T cells from blood, with Jurkat cell RNA spiked in. The subset denotes: FACS-sorted CD8+CD4-CCR7+CD45RA+ naive T cells. The receptor was isolated from a human donor in good health. Some libraries in this study had Jurkat cell RNA spiked in. The chain has TRBV20-1 and TRBJ2-7; 8 bases align to TRBD1. In DNA, the CDR3 is TGCAGTGCCAATTTCCGGGACAGGCCCTACGAGCAGTACTTC. Protein product: CSANFRDRPYEQYF.